The sequence of this T cell receptor beta chain was determined in a study of identical twins. General study points: The study based its conclusions on cross-sectional statistical analysis and did not follow the same donors.

The CDR3 runs to 16 residues. Trimming cost V 0 bases and J 1 base; bases outside gene matches: 8. Germline CDR1 reads DFQATT; CDR2 reads SNEGSKA (reference sequence). In every case, the donor was a healthy Caucasian. TCRdb used MiXCR to reprocess the 5' RACE reads, holding one entry per CDR3 protein. This repertoire shows about 890,000 distinct CDR3 sequences, roughly 12% found once; its top ten account for around 1.6%. In the case of this clonotype: As yet, its antigen is unknown.

These data were also filed under a second study, of yellow fever vaccine responses in identical twins.

Material: PBMCs. The rearrangement links TRBV20-1 to TRBJ2-7; 8 nucleotides align to TRBD1. The receptor was derived from a young woman in good health. CDR3 amino acids: CSARDLGDRGSYEQYV. CDR3 nucleotide sequence: TGCAGTGCTAGAGATCTGGGAGACAGGGGTTCCTACGAGCAGTACGTC.